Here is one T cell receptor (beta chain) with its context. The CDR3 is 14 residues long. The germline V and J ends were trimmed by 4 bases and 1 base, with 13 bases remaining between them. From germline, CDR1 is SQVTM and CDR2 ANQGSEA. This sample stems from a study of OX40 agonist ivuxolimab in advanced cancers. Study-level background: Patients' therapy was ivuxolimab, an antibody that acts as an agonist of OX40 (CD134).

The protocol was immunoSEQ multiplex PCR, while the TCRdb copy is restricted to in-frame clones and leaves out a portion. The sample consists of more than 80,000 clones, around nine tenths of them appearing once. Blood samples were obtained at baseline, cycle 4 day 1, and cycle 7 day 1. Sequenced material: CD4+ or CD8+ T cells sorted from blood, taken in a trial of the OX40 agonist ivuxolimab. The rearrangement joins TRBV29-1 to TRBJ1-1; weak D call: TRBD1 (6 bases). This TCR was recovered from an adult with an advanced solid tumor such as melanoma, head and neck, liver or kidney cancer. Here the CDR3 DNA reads TGCAGCGTTGCCGGGGGCTATGGGAACACTGAAGCTTTCTTT. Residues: CSVAGGYGNTEAFF.